These 23 T cell receptor beta chains came from one sample sequenced in a study of T-cell reconstitution after alpha-beta-depleted transplantation in children. For TCRbeta, the library was prepared with unique molecular identifiers. TCRdb fed the PCR reads into MiXCR, producing one record per CDR3 protein. The sample consists of 500,000 to 750,000 distinct CDR3 sequences, roughly 27% of them appearing once. Sequencing was performed on PBMCs, taken before TCRalphabeta/CD19-depleted stem cell transplant. These receptors all come from a boy under two years old with Wiskott-Aldrich syndrome, due to receive a stem cell transplant.

This clonotype came up a few times. V usage is TRBV6-2 or TRBV6-3 and J usage is TRBJ2-7; 8 bases are shared with TRBD1. Per the germline V gene, CDR1 is MNHEY and CDR2 is SVGEGT. Unmatched junction bases numbered 8, after V lost 7 bases and J lost 3 bases. CDR3 length: 14 residues. CDR3 sequence: CASKPYTGGYEQYF. CDR3 in DNA: TGTGCCAGCAAACCATACACAGGGGGCTACGAGCAGTACTTC.

This clonotype was observed a handful of times. This rearrangement joins TRBV27 to TRBJ2-1, with D unclear. Germline V gene lookup returns CDR1 MNHEY and CDR2 SMNVEV (reference sequence). The CDR3 covers 13 residues. V lost 9 bases, J lost 6 bases, and 15 bases lay in between. The CDR3 here is CASLGRNSNEQFF. CDR3 sequence (DNA): TGTGCCAGTCTGGGCCGTAATAGCAATGAGCAGTTCTTC.

This clonotype has a handful of counts. The rearrangement joins TRBV5-1 to TRBJ1-2; D not certain. CDR1 and CDR2 from the germline V gene are SGHRS and YFSETQ. Trimming removed 4 bases at V and 5 bases at J, with 12 bases between. The CDR3 is made up of 13 amino acids. CDR3 amino acids: CASSLGLPYGYTF. The CDR3 nucleotides are TGCGCCAGCAGCCTGGGTCTACCTTATGGCTACACCTTC.

This clonotype was counted between two and nine times. V and J are TRBV5-1 and TRBJ2-7; 9 nucleotides agree with TRBD1. This CDR3 is 14 amino acids long. V lost 4 bases to trimming and J lost 5 bases; unmatched junction nucleotides: 7. Looked up from germline, CDR1 is SGHRS and CDR2 is YFSETQ. CDR3 in DNA: TGCGCCAGCAGCCGACCGGGACAGGGCCACGAGCAGTACTTC. Its translation: CASSRPGQGHEQYF. Looking up the rest from reference TRBV5-1 and TRBJ2-7 gives the full variable domain: KAGVTQTPRYLIKTRGQQVTLSCSPISGHRSVSWYQQTPGQGLQFLFEYFSETQRNKGNFPGRFSGRQFSNSRSEMNVSTLELGDSALYLCASSRPGQGHEQYFGPGTRLTVT.

This clonotype was counted between two and nine times. The V and J genes are TRBV12-3 or TRBV12-4 and TRBJ2-1; TRBD2 is a possible D gene (6 bases). The CDR3 runs to 15 residues. Deletions cut 3 bases from V and 5 bases from J, with 14 bases between. This CDR3 is CASSLDGSKHNEQFF. The CDR3 DNA is TGTGCCAGCAGTTTGGACGGGAGTAAGCACAATGAGCAGTTCTTC.

This clonotype was seen more than once but under ten times. The chain links TRBV20-1 to TRBJ1-3; unclear D gene. Trimming cost V 6 bases and J 1 base, with 16 bases left between them. This CDR3 has 15 residues. CDR1 is DFQATT, CDR2 SNEGSKA, per germline (reference sequence). The CDR3, as DNA: TGCAGTGCCCGACCCAGGACCTTTTCTGGAAACACCATATATTTT. Translating it yields CSARPRTFSGNTIYF.

The chain joins TRBV6-5 to TRBJ2-1; 7 bases match TRBD1. The J segment lost 2 bases and the V segment lost 4 bases, leaving 2 bases of the junction unmatched. The CDR3 runs to 14 residues. Germline V gives CDR1 MNHEY, CDR2 SVGAGI. CDR3 sequence (DNA): TGTGCCAGCAGTTTTACAGGGGCCTACAATGAGCAGTTCTTC. Its translation is CASSFTGAYNEQFF.

This clonotype was observed a handful of times. The rearrangement uses TRBV5-1 and TRBJ2-5; 9 bases align to TRBD2. Trimming cost V 0 bases and J 2 bases; bases outside gene matches: 11. The germline CDR1 and CDR2 sequences are SGHRS and YFSETQ. This CDR3 contains 18 residues. CDR3 residues: CASSLAILAGSFQETQYF. The CDR3 DNA is TGCGCCAGCAGCTTGGCCATTCTAGCGGGGTCCTTTCAAGAGACCCAGTACTTC.

This clonotype was seen once. This sequence joins TRBV5-1 and TRBJ2-2; 8 bases are a match to TRBD2. CDR1 is SGHRS and CDR2 is YFSETQ in the germline V gene. After removal of 1 base from V and 5 bases from J, the junction contained 4 bases not matched to a gene. The CDR3 has 15 amino acids. CDR3 sequence: CASSLSGLVTGELFF. DNA of the CDR3: TGCGCCAGCAGCTTGTCGGGACTAGTAACCGGGGAGCTGTTTTTT.

This chain connects TRBV20-1 to TRBJ1-2, with a weak D call TRBD1 (5 bases). V lost 2 bases and J 8 bases, leaving 21 bases between the germline ends. From germline, CDR1 is DFQATT and CDR2 SNEGSKA (reference sequence). The CDR3 is 15 residues long. The CDR3 bases are TGCAGTGCTAGACGCGGAGACATAACCTGGGGCGGCTACACCTTC. Protein sequence: CSARRGDITWGGYTF.

The chain has TRBV5-1 and TRBJ2-7, with TRBD1 as a possible D gene (6 bases). V gave up 2 bases and J gave up 0 bases, with 18 bases separating them. Germline CDR1 and CDR2: SGHRS and YFSETQ. The CDR3 covers 17 residues. CDR3 sequence (DNA): TGCGCCAGCAGCTTTTTCCGCGGACAGCTGAGCTCCTACGAGCAGTACTTC. It is translated as CASSFFRGQLSSYEQYF.

This clonotype has a handful of counts. This chain links TRBV2 with TRBJ2-1, with 10 bases that match TRBD2. Per the germline V gene, CDR1 is SNHLY and CDR2 is FYNNEI. The V gene end was trimmed by 5 bases and the J gene end by 1 base; junction bases not matched to a gene: 14. This CDR3 region has 19 residues. CDR3: CASSFPGASGSRSYNEQFF. The CDR3 nucleotides read TGTGCCAGCAGTTTTCCCGGGGCTAGCGGGAGTCGTTCCTACAATGAGCAGTTCTTC.

V and J are TRBV5-1 and TRBJ2-1; D gene unclear. CDR3 length: 13 amino acids. Germline CDR1 reads SGHRS; CDR2 reads YFSETQ. The V and J ends lost 0 bases and 7 bases respectively, with 8 bases between them. The CDR3 here is CASSLVPENEQFF. In nucleotides, the CDR3 is TGCGCCAGCAGCTTGGTCCCCGAGAATGAGCAGTTCTTC.

This clonotype was counted a few times. The chain combines TRBV20-1 with TRBJ2-3; a weak D match, TRBD2 (5 bases). V was cut by 3 bases and J by 2 bases, with 18 bases left in between. Germline CDR1 DFQATT, CDR2 SNEGSKA (reference sequence). This CDR3 spans 16 amino acids. This CDR3 reads CSASSLRADDTDTQYF. CDR3 coding DNA: TGCAGTGCTAGTAGCCTCAGAGCGGATGACACAGATACGCAGTATTTT.

This clonotype was picked up a small number of times. The chain's CDR3 is CSAREQITDTQYF. The DNA of the CDR3 is TGCAGTGCTAGAGAACAGATCACAGATACGCAGTATTTT. The chain couples TRBV20-1 to TRBJ2-3; D unclear. V was cut by 0 bases and J by 2 bases, with 6 bases left in between. Germline loops: CDR1 DFQATT, CDR2 SNEGSKA (reference sequence). The CDR3 length is 13 residues.

This chain uses TRBV5-1 with TRBJ2-1; D perhaps matches TRBD2 (5 bases). Germline V gene sequence: CDR1 SGHRS, CDR2 YFSETQ. Trimming removed 4 bases at V and 2 bases at J, with 10 bases between. The CDR3 is 14 amino acids. CDR3 DNA sequence: TGCGCCAGCAGCGTCGACTACGCCTACAATGAGCAGTTCTTC. This sequence encodes CASSVDYAYNEQFF.

This clonotype was seen only a few times. The chain recombines TRBV6-2 or TRBV6-3 with TRBJ2-2; 7 bases map to TRBD1. The CDR3 contains 16 residues. V shed 2 bases and J 3 bases; nucleotides not matched to a gene: 6. Germline-derived CDR1 and CDR2 are MNHEY and SVGEGT. CDR3 nucleotide sequence: TGTGCCAGCAGTTACCCAGACAGGGTAGACACCGGGGAGCTGTTTTTT. Protein: CASSYPDRVDTGELFF.

This clonotype occurred many times. The chain recombines TRBV5-1 with TRBJ1-1; D possibly corresponds to TRBD1 (5 bases). Germline V gives CDR1 SGHRS, CDR2 YFSETQ. This CDR3 has 14 amino acids. Trimming removed 0 bases from V and 1 base from J, with 7 bases in between. For the CDR3, the DNA is TGCGCCAGCAGCTTGGCGCAGGGGAACACTGAAGCTTTCTTT. Its translation: CASSLAQGNTEAFF.

A few counts support this clonotype. V usage is TRBV5-1 and J usage is TRBJ2-7, with 8 bases identical to TRBD2. Germline CDR1 and CDR2: SGHRS and YFSETQ. V lost 4 bases, J lost 5 bases, and 8 bases stayed unmatched. The CDR3 totals 14 residues. The CDR3 reads CASSPSGSWDEQYF. Written as DNA, the CDR3 is TGCGCCAGCAGCCCCAGCGGGAGTTGGGACGAGCAGTACTTC.

This clonotype was seen only a few times. The chain carries TRBV3-1 and TRBJ1-6; D is unclear. Germline CDR1 reads LGHDT; CDR2 reads YNNKEL (reference sequence). Deletions cut 4 bases from V and 0 bases from J, with 7 bases between. The length of the CDR3 is 15 residues. As DNA, the CDR3 is TGTGCCAGCAGCCCCTCCAGCTCCTATAATTCACCCCTCCACTTT. Protein: CASSPSSSYNSPLHF.

This clonotype was seen only a few times. The chain links TRBV20-1 to TRBJ2-3; 9 bases map to TRBD2. This CDR3 contains 17 residues. CDR1 DFQATT and CDR2 SNEGSKA come from the germline V gene (reference sequence). V lost 6 bases and J lost 10; bases outside the gene matches: 23. In nucleotides, the CDR3 is TGCAGTGCCTCTCCCGTAGGGCGGGAGGGGCCAGAGGGGGCGCAGTATTTT. This sequence encodes CSASPVGREGPEGAQYF.

The V and J genes are TRBV20-1 and TRBJ2-7; perhaps TRBD1 as D (7 bases). Germline V gives CDR1 DFQATT, CDR2 SNEGSKA (reference sequence). The CDR3 runs to 13 residues. V dropped 3 bases and J dropped 5 bases, with 14 bases sitting between them. The CDR3 DNA reads TGCAGTGCTAGCGGACAGGCGGGGAACGAGCAGTACTTC. Its protein product is CSASGQAGNEQYF.

This clonotype has a handful of counts. One end of the junction fails to match germline, which may point to a read error. The chain has TRBV12-3 or TRBV12-4 and TRBJ2-7, with TRBD2 matching 7 bases. The CDR3 is 15 amino acids. The CDR3 DNA reads TGTGCCAGCAGCTTAGCGGGTAGGAGGGGTTGGGAGCAGTACTTC. Protein product: CASSLAGRRGWEQYF.